This T cell receptor (beta chain) originates from a study of T cells in Graves' hyperthyroidism and ophthalmopathy. Broader study findings: Among thyroid clonotypes expanded above 0.001, most also appeared in blood. Classification by a 13 V-J model distinguished ophthalmopathy from stable hyperthyroidism.

Worth noting for this clonotype: The antigen is undetermined.

Template material for amplifying TCR beta CDR3 regions consisted of RNA transcripts. RT-PCR in the first round (using the HTBI primer set) targeted the TCR CDR3. From the multiplex PCR reads, TCRdb called clonotypes with MiXCR, one entry per CDR3 protein. This table holds about 400,000 distinct CDR3 sequences, less than 20% found once. CDR3 length equals 15 residues. Trimming at V came to 4 bases and at J to 7 bases, leaving 6 bases not matched to a gene. Germline V gene lookup returns CDR1 SGHNT and CDR2 YYREEE (reference sequence). This receptor was obtained from a woman younger than 30 with Graves' hyperthyroidism that later progressed to Graves' ophthalmopathy. J is TRBJ2-2 and V is TRBV5-4, with 11 positions matching TRBD2. The sequencing sample was made of blood. CDR3 in DNA: TGTGCCAGCAGCCCGGGACTAGCGGACCTCGGGGAGCTGTTTTTT. Protein product: CASSPGLADLGELFF.